The rows below give T cell receptor beta chains drawn from one sample of a study of T cell repertoires in cytomegalovirus infection. Via MiXCR, TCRdb re-called the reads, giving one row per CDR3 protein. The sample has around 260,000 distinct CDR3 sequences; 20% to 30% are singletons. Input material: PBMCs. The origin of the receptors is a human donor in good health (CMV status not recorded). Some clones in this sample may be carry-over from other donors' samples. Each CDR3 is given with its conserved first and last residue. D genes are given only for firm matches.

v_gene	len	d_gene	CDR3aa
TRBV18	14	TRBD1	CASSPSGGRTEAFF
TRBV7-2	14	TRBD2	CASSLTPSGRTQFF
TRBV2	15	TRBD2	CASSEALAGGGEQFF
TRBV6-5	14	.	CASRAPGLPETQYF
TRBV2	14	TRBD2	CASTTGLAGETQYF
TRBV7-9	16	TRBD2	CASSDTLAGGTDTQYF
TRBV19	15	TRBD1	CASSRGQSFNQPQHF
TRBV7-9	15	.	CASSFSRRGGETQYF
TRBV19	16	TRBD1	CASSKGTGVTTDTQYF
TRBV29-1	12	.	CSARGAAYEQYF
TRBV30	18	.	CAWSPHFQGPHKNTEAFF
TRBV7-2	15	.	CASSLGWAGPETQYF
TRBV5-1	15	.	CASSLEGVHHTEAFF
TRBV29-1	13	.	CSAGQTSNYGYTF
TRBV2	12	.	CASSVTEETQYF
TRBV11-2	17	TRBD2	CASSLGGTSGAPDTQYF
TRBV11-2	16	TRBD2	CASTSLTSGSSNEQFF
TRBV6-2/TRBV6-3	14	.	CASSYGGQHNEQFF
TRBV6-7	14	TRBD1	CASKRTGGFGELFF
TRBV7-8	16	TRBD1	CASSLNADRENEKLFF
TRBV6-5	15	.	CASSESGTENEKLFF
TRBV11-3	18	.	CASSLEWEGLSYNSPLHF
TRBV7-2	12	.	CASSLAKDTQYF
TRBV28	11	.	CASSARDWAFF
TRBV28	17	TRBD1	CASSTYRDRAGANVLTF
TRBV11-2	16	TRBD1	CASSPWSGGRKDTQYF
TRBV28	14	.	CASSLTGAYNEQFF
TRBV29-1	10	.	CSAGGDTQYF
TRBV2	13	TRBD1	CASSGAGGIEQFF
TRBV7-9	16	.	CASSSPDGGLYNEQFF
TRBV12-3/TRBV12-4	13	.	CASSKTVNQPQHF
TRBV11-3	14	TRBD2	CASSRTSGEETQYF
TRBV14	16	.	CASSQDPGGVNYGYTF
TRBV7-9	13	.	CASSLPSYATQYF